Presented here are 19 T cell receptor beta chains from one specimen sequenced in a study of T-cell reconstitution after alpha-beta-depleted transplantation in children. Unique molecular identifiers were used in preparing the TCRbeta library. Each CDR3 protein is one row after TCRdb ran MiXCR on the PCR reads. Of about 610,000 distinct CDR3 sequences in the sample, 25% to 30% were seen once. Source: PBMCs, taken before TCRalphabeta/CD19-depleted stem cell transplant. The receptor set was obtained from a boy under two years old with Wiskott-Aldrich syndrome, due to receive a stem cell transplant.

CDR3 region: CASSSSTPYEQYF. In nucleotides, the CDR3 is TGTGCCAGCAGTTCAAGTACGCCCTACGAGCAGTACTTC. The V call is TRBV28, the J call TRBJ2-7, with unresolved D. The germline V and J ends were trimmed by 4 bases and 2 bases, with 9 bases remaining between them. From germline, CDR1 is MDHEN and CDR2 SYDVKM. The length of the CDR3 is 13 residues.

This clonotype was picked up a small number of times. The chain has TRBV2 and TRBJ2-7; 7 nucleotides line up with TRBD1. Trimming at V came to 6 bases and at J to 3 bases, leaving 8 bases not matched to a gene. The CDR3 has 14 residues. From germline, CDR1 is SNHLY and CDR2 FYNNEI. CDR3 sequence: CASRTRGQGYEQYF. CDR3 DNA: TGTGCCAGCAGGACAAGGGGGCAAGGCTACGAGCAGTACTTC. Using reference TRBV2 and TRBJ2-7 for the parts outside the CDR3, the full variable domain is EPEVTQTPSHQVTQMGQEVILRCVPISNHLYFYWYRQILGQKVEFLVSFYNNEISEKSEIFDDQFSVERPDGSNFTLKIRSTKLEDSAMYFCASRTRGQGYEQYFGPGTRLTVT.

This clonotype has a handful of counts. The chain carries TRBV19 and TRBJ1-2, with D perhaps matching TRBD1 (6 bases). Germline V lookup: CDR1 LNHDA, CDR2 SQIVND (reference sequence). Trimming cost V 8 bases and J 9 bases, with 19 bases left between them. The CDR3 loop spans 13 amino acids. CDR3 sequence: CASEGQIRARYTF. CDR3 nucleotide sequence: TGTGCCAGTGAAGGACAGATCCGTGCTCGCTACACCTTC.

This clonotype has more than one count but fewer than ten. The V gene is TRBV28, the J gene TRBJ2-1, with D possibly being TRBD1 or TRBD2 (5 bases each). CDR1 is MDHEN and CDR2 is SYDVKM in the germline V gene. The CDR3 sequence is 14 residues long. V lost 7 bases, J lost 0 bases, and 10 bases lay in between. The CDR3 DNA sequence: TGTGCCAGCACCGGGACGAGCTCCTACAATGAGCAGTTCTTC. Protein: CASTGTSSYNEQFF. The whole variable domain, filled in from reference TRBV28 and TRBJ2-1, reads DVKVTQSSRYLVKRTGEKVFLECVQDMDHENMFWYRQDPGLGLRLIYFSYDVKMKEKGDIPEGYSVSREKKERFSLILESASTNQTSMYLCASTGTSSYNEQFFGPGTRLTVL.

The chain is built from TRBV5-1 and TRBJ2-5; 7 bases are shared with TRBD1. CDR3 length equals 14 residues. CDR1 and CDR2 from the germline V gene are SGHRS and YFSETQ. V lost 3 bases and J lost 6; bases outside the gene matches: 8. CDR3 residues: CASSYGTELQTQYF. The DNA for the CDR3 is TGCGCCAGCAGCTACGGGACAGAACTCCAGACCCAGTACTTC. The variable domain in full, with the rest retrieved from reference TRBV5-1 and TRBJ2-5, is KAGVTQTPRYLIKTRGQQVTLSCSPISGHRSVSWYQQTPGQGLQFLFEYFSETQRNKGNFPGRFSGRQFSNSRSEMNVSTLELGDSALYLCASSYGTELQTQYFGPGTRLLVL.

This clonotype was seen more than once but under ten times. The chain has TRBV12-3 or TRBV12-4 and TRBJ2-2; weak D call: TRBD1 (5 bases). The CDR3 has 14 amino acids. V lost 6 bases and J 7 bases, leaving 15 bases between the germline ends. The CDR3 protein is CASSFRRRGGELFF. Here the CDR3 DNA reads TGTGCCAGCAGCTTCCGGAGAAGGGGCGGGGAGCTGTTTTTT.

This chain connects TRBV6-6 to TRBJ2-7; 8 nucleotides agree with TRBD1. V lost 2 bases to trimming and J lost 1 base; unmatched junction nucleotides: 4. The germline V gene has CDR1 MNHNY and CDR2 SVGAGI (reference sequence). CDR3 length equals 15 residues. In DNA form, the CDR3 reads TGTGCCAGCAGTTACAGGCAGGGGGCTTCCTACGAGCAGTACTTC. The encoded protein is CASSYRQGASYEQYF.

V gene TRBV6-2 or TRBV6-3 combines with J gene TRBJ2-7; 11 nucleotides match TRBD2. The CDR3 contains 16 residues. V lost 7 bases to trimming and J lost 1 base; unmatched junction nucleotides: 9. Germline CDR1 and CDR2: MNHEY and SVGEGT. DNA for the CDR3: TGTGCCAGCACCTCAAGGGGGACTAGCGGTTCCTACGAGCAGTACTTC. This gives the protein CASTSRGTSGSYEQYF.

The chain joins TRBV21-1 to TRBJ2-7; TRBD1 is taken as the D call from the table, unchecked against the DNA. TRBV21-1 is described as a pseudogene. This CDR3 region has 14 residues. The CDR3 loop is CASAAGQLSYEQYF. CDR3 in DNA: TGTGCCAGCGCCGCGGGACAGCTATCCTACGAGCAGTACTTC.

This clonotype occurred a few times. The rearrangement links TRBV11-2 to TRBJ1-4, with TRBD1 matching over 10 bases. CDR1 and CDR2 (germline): SGHAT, FQNNGV. The CDR3 loop spans 14 amino acids. Unmatched junction bases numbered 5, after V lost 5 bases and J lost 8 bases. In DNA form, the CDR3 reads TGTGCCAGCAGCGTTGACAGGGGGCGGGAAAAACTGTTTTTT. Translating it yields CASSVDRGREKLFF.

This sequence joins TRBV12-3 or TRBV12-4 and TRBJ1-2; D possibly corresponds to TRBD1 (5 bases). The V gene lost 3 bases and the J gene lost 1 base, with 12 bases spanning the gap. The CDR3 runs to 15 residues. CDR3: CASSFGRDLNYGYTF. The CDR3 DNA follows: TGTGCCAGCAGTTTTGGGCGGGACCTTAACTATGGCTACACCTTC.

This clonotype was picked up a small number of times. The rearrangement joins TRBV12-3 or TRBV12-4 to TRBJ2-1, with D unclear. Trimming left V 3 bases short and J 6 bases short, with 9 bases between. There are 13 residues in the CDR3. The CDR3 nucleotides are TGTGCCAGCAGTTTGAAGTCGGGCAATGAGCAGTTCTTC. The encoded protein is CASSLKSGNEQFF.

This clonotype has more than one count but fewer than ten. This chain connects TRBV29-1 to TRBJ2-3; possibly TRBD1 for D (6 bases). Trimming took 5 bases from V and 1 from J, leaving 7 bases between them. The CDR3 consists of 12 residues. Germline CDR1 is SQVTM and CDR2 is ANQGSEA. The CDR3 DNA reads as TGCAGCGTTTGGACAGGCACAGATACGCAGTATTTT. Its translation: CSVWTGTDTQYF.

J is TRBJ2-1 and V is TRBV5-1; D could derive from TRBD1 or TRBD2 (5 bases each). The germline gives CDR1 SGHRS, CDR2 YFSETQ. Deletions cut 7 bases from V and 1 base from J, with 12 bases between. The CDR3 totals 14 residues. The CDR3 protein is CASGQGESYNEQFF. CDR3 bases: TGCGCCAGCGGCCAGGGAGAATCCTACAATGAGCAGTTCTTC.

This clonotype has a handful of counts. This chain joins TRBV10-3 and TRBJ2-5, with a tentative D call TRBD2 (6 bases). Germline CDR1 reads ENHRY; CDR2 reads SYGVKD. Trimming stripped 3 bases from V and 5 bases from J, with 10 bases between. The CDR3 runs 13 residues. This CDR3 reads CAISDGSWETQYF. The CDR3 nucleotides are TGTGCCATCAGTGACGGGAGCTGGGAGACCCAGTACTTC.

The sample holds a few counts of this clonotype. The rearrangement joins TRBV5-1 to TRBJ1-4; no definite D call. Trimming pared 1 base from V and 5 bases from J, leaving 15 bases between. CDR1 is SGHRS and CDR2 is YFSETQ in the germline V gene. This CDR3 region has 16 residues. CDR3 sequence (DNA): TGCGCCAGCAGCTTGACGGCAGCACAGTTGAATGAAAAACTGTTTTTT. This gives the protein CASSLTAAQLNEKLFF.

The gene calls are TRBV12-3 or TRBV12-4 and TRBJ2-7; D is undetermined. V was pared by 0 bases and J by 8 bases, with 11 bases between. The CDR3 totals 13 residues. Here the CDR3 reads CASSLAYQSQQYF. The DNA of the CDR3 is TGTGCCAGCAGTTTAGCGTATCAGTCCCAGCAGTACTTC.

The chain is built from TRBV7-9 and TRBJ2-3; 8 bases align to TRBD2. The length of the CDR3 is 12 residues. The germline V gene has CDR1 SEHNR and CDR2 FQNEAQ (reference sequence). V lost 4 bases, J lost 9 bases, and 3 bases stayed unmatched. CDR3 region: CASSSREGTQYF. CDR3 coding DNA: TGTGCCAGCAGCTCCCGGGAGGGGACGCAGTATTTT.

V usage is TRBV12-5 and J usage is TRBJ2-1; D not certain. V was trimmed by 0 bases and J by 15 bases, leaving 21 bases between them. Looked up from germline, CDR1 is LGHNT and CDR2 is FRNRAP. This CDR3 comprises 15 residues. This CDR3 reads CASGLVREHSRSLFF. CDR3 DNA: TGTGCTAGTGGTTTGGTAAGGGAACATAGCCGTTCGCTGTTCTTC.